Below, 11 T cell receptor beta chains from the same sample are listed, as sequenced in a study of cytomegalovirus exposure and HLA in healthy donors. Vbeta (60) and Jbeta (13) primers were used in the PCR. Method: immunoSEQ multiplex PCR; TCRdb's copy keeps in-frame clones and lacks some. The sample has roughly 160,000 clones; 60% to 80% are singletons. Sample: PBMCs. Receptor source: a man between 60 and 75 years old in good health and CMV-seronegative.

This clone occurred once. The chain combines TRBV7-6 with TRBJ2-3; 15 bases align to TRBD2. V lost 4 bases, J lost 5 bases, and 4 bases stayed unmatched. The V gene's germline CDR1 is SGHVS and CDR2 FNYEAQ. The CDR3 has 16 amino acids. In nucleotides, the CDR3 is TGTGCCAGCAGCTGGGGACTAGCGGGGGGTATAGATACGCAGTATTTT. Amino acids: CASSWGLAGGIDTQYF.

The genes are TRBV5-1 and TRBJ2-7; D might be TRBD2 (6 bases). The CDR3 has 17 amino acids. The V gene lost 0 bases and the J gene lost 2 bases, with 18 bases spanning the gap. The germline V gene has CDR1 SGHRS and CDR2 YFSETQ. The CDR3 reads CASSLAGLGNSPYEQYF. The CDR3 DNA reads TGCGCCAGCAGCTTGGCGGGACTTGGGAATAGTCCCTACGAGCAGTACTTC.

This chain links TRBV19 with TRBJ2-2; 7 bases align to TRBD1. CDR3 size: 15 residues. Germline CDR1 is LNHDA and CDR2 is SQIVND (reference sequence). V gave up 7 bases and J gave up 3 bases; unmatched junction bases: 8. CDR3 in DNA: TGTGCCAGTACCATCACAGGGGCCCACACCGGGGAGCTGTTTTTT. Encoded protein: CASTITGAHTGELFF. Full variable domain (outside the CDR3, taken from reference TRBV19 and TRBJ2-2): DGGITQSPKYLFRKEGQNVTLSCEQNLNHDAMYWYRQDPGQGLRLIYYSQIVNDFQKGDIAEGYSVSREKKESFPLTVTSAQKNPTAFYLCASTITGAHTGELFFGEGSRLTVL.

The chain has TRBV5-4 and TRBJ1-4, with 10 nucleotides matching TRBD1. The V segment lost 3 bases and the J segment 8 bases; nucleotides outside the gene matches: 7. CDR1 is SGHNT and CDR2 is YYREEE in the germline V gene (reference sequence). CDR3 length equals 15 residues. CDR3 protein: CASSSSTGGYEKLFF. The CDR3 DNA reads TGTGCCAGCAGCTCCTCGACAGGGGGCTACGAAAAACTGTTTTTT.

The chain joins TRBV19 to TRBJ2-6; the D is unclear. The CDR3 has 17 amino acids. Trimming took off 0 bases at V and 0 bases at J, with 9 bases between the two ends. Germline V CDR1 and CDR2: LNHDA, SQIVND (reference sequence). The CDR3 reads CASSIDQVTSGANVLTF. DNA of the CDR3: TGTGCCAGTAGTATAGATCAGGTCACCTCTGGGGCCAACGTCCTGACTTTC.

This clone was observed a single time. The CDR3 DNA sequence: TGTGCCAGCAGTTTAAGCATCGGTGGCTACACCTTC. Its translation: CASSLSIGGYTF. The chain couples TRBV28 to TRBJ1-2; D uncertain. The V gene lost 2 bases and the J gene lost 7 bases, with 8 bases spanning the gap. The CDR3 contains 12 residues. Germline lookup yields CDR1 MDHEN and CDR2 SYDVKM.

The sample holds one count of this clone. The genes are TRBV9 and TRBJ2-7; the match to TRBD2 covers 11 bases. CDR1 and CDR2 from the germline V gene are SGDLS and YYNGEE. V lost 4 bases and J lost 3; bases outside the gene matches: 6. This CDR3 contains 15 residues. DNA of the CDR3: TGTGCCAGCAGCTTGTCCGGGACTAGCGGCTACGAGCAGTACTTC. It codes for CASSLSGTSGYEQYF.

The J gene is TRBJ1-6, the V gene TRBV18; perhaps TRBD1 as D (6 bases). The CDR3 is 15 amino acids. Trimming left V 5 bases short and J 8 bases short, with 16 bases between. Germline V CDR1 and CDR2: KGHSH, LQKENI. The CDR3: CASSSGVRGDSPLHF. The CDR3 DNA reads as TGTGCCAGCTCATCAGGGGTCAGGGGAGATTCACCCCTCCACTTT. Combining the CDR3 with reference TRBV18 and TRBJ1-6 gives the whole variable domain NAGVMQNPRHLVRRRGQEARLRCSPMKGHSHVYWYRQLPEEGLKFMVYLQKENIIDESGMPKERFSAEFPKEGPSILRIQQVVRGDSAAYFCASSSGVRGDSPLHFGNGTRLTVT.

This rearrangement joins TRBV5-4 to TRBJ2-1; TRBD1 is a possible D gene (6 bases). Germline CDR1 and CDR2: SGHNT and YYREEE (reference sequence). The CDR3 has 16 amino acids. Trimming cost V 2 bases and J 9 bases, with 21 bases left between them. The chain's CDR3 is CASSFFGQGIGGEQFF. The CDR3, as DNA: TGTGCCAGCAGCTTTTTTGGGCAGGGGATTGGCGGTGAGCAGTTCTTC.

This clone appeared a single time. The rearrangement uses TRBV7-3 and TRBJ1-1, with 11 bases identical to TRBD1. Trimming cost V 5 bases and J 4 bases; bases outside gene matches: 6. Germline V gene sequence: CDR1 SGHTA, CDR2 FQGTGA. CDR3 length: 15 amino acids. The CDR3 DNA sequence: TGTGCCAGCAGCGCCCAGGGGACAGGGGGCACTGAAGCTTTCTTT. Encoded protein: CASSAQGTGGTEAFF.

The V gene is TRBV9, the J gene TRBJ1-1, with a possible D match to TRBD1 (6 bases). The germline CDR1 and CDR2 sequences are SGDLS and YYNGEE. Trimming shortened V by 4 bases and J by 1 base, and 17 bases separated the two germline ends. This CDR3 spans 16 amino acids. DNA for the CDR3: TGTGCCAGCAGCCACACGAGGGTGGGGGCGAACACTGAAGCTTTCTTT. Translating it yields CASSHTRVGANTEAFF.